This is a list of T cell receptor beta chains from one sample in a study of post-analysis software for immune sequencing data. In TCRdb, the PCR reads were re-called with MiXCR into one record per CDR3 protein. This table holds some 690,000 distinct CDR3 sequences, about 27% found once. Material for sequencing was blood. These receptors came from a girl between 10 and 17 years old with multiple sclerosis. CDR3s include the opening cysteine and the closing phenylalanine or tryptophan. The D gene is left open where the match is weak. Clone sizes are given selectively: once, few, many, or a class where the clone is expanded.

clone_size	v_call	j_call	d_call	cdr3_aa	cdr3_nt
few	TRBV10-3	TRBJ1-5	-	CAISESRGFDNQPQHF	TGTGCCATCAGTGAGTCGAGGGGGTTTGACAATCAGCCCCAGCATTTT
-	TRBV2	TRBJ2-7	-	CASSENLPGRGEQYF	TGTGCCAGCAGTGAAAATCTCCCGGGTCGCGGCGAGCAGTACTTC
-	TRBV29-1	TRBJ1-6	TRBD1	CSVGDRDNSPLHF	TGCAGCGTGGGGGACAGGGATAATTCACCCCTCCACTTT
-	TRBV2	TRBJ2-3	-	CASSKGLNTDTQYF	TGTGCCAGCAGCAAGGGACTGAACACAGATACGCAGTATTTT
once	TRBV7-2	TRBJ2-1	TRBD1	CASKSGQGWAQFF	TGTGCCAGCAAGTCGGGACAGGGGTGGGCGCAGTTCTTC
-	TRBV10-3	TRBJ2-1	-	CAISETGDNEQFF	TGTGCCATCAGTGAAACGGGAGACAATGAGCAGTTCTTC
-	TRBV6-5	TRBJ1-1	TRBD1	CASSTPRTGSRTEAFF	TGTGCCAGCAGTACACCCCGGACAGGGTCGAGGACTGAAGCTTTCTTT
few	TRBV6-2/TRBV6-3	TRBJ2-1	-	CASRPQRELAYNEQFF	TGTGCCAGCAGGCCCCAGCGTGAATTGGCCTACAATGAGCAGTTCTTC
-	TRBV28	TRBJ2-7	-	CASRQDYYEQYF	TGTGCCAGTAGACAGGACTACTACGAGCAGTACTTC
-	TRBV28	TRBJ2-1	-	CASSPIEARNYNEQFF	TGTGCCAGCAGCCCGATAGAGGCCCGCAATTACAATGAGCAGTTCTTC
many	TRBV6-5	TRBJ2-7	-	CASGVSSADYYEQYF	TGTGCCAGCGGCGTGAGCTCAGCCGATTACTACGAGCAGTACTTC
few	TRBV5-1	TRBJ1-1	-	CASSSPELGNTEAFF	TGCGCCAGCAGCTCCCCGGAGCTCGGGAACACTGAAGCTTTCTTT
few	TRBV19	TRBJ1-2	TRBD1	CASSTPGQLHGYTF	TGTGCCAGTAGTACCCCGGGACAGCTCCATGGCTACACCTTC
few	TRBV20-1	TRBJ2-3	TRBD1	CSARGLETGTGVFTNNTDTQYF	TGCAGTGCTAGAGGTCTCGAAACCGGGACAGGGGTCTTTACGAATAACACAGATACGCAGTATTTT
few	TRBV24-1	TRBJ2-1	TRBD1	CATSDIPGQDNEQFF	TGTGCCACCAGTGATATTCCGGGACAGGACAATGAGCAGTTCTTC
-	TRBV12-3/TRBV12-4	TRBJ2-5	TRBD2	CAAGLGGVKETQYF	TGTGCAGCAGGGCTGGGGGGGGTTAAAGAGACCCAGTACTTC
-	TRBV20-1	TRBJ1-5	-	CSGEGGRNQPQHF	TGCAGTGGGGAGGGGGGGCGGAATCAGCCCCAGCATTTT
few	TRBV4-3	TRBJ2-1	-	CASSQDRDYNEQFF	TGCGCCAGCAGCCAAGACCGGGACTACAATGAGCAGTTCTTC
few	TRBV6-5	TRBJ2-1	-	CASSRASGTVYNEQFF	TGTGCCAGCAGTCGCGCGTCAGGGACTGTCTACAATGAGCAGTTCTTC
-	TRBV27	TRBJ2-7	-	CASREQGSSYEQYF	TGTGCCAGCAGAGAGCAGGGTAGCTCCTACGAGCAGTACTTC
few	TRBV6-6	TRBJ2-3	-	CASSSHEEGAKDTQYF	TGTGCCAGCAGCTCCCACGAGGAGGGGGCGAAAGATACGCAGTATTTT
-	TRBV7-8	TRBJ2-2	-	CASSLAGMLRGERFF	TGTGCCAGCAGCTTAGCGGGGATGTTACGCGGGGAGCGGTTTTTT
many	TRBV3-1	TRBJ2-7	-	CASSRSGDSYEQYF	TGTGCCAGCAGCCGGTCGGGGGATTCCTACGAGCAGTACTTC
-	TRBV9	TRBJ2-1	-	CASSATTGTRIYNEQFF	TGTGCCAGCAGCGCGACAACCGGGACTCGAATCTACAATGAGCAGTTCTTC
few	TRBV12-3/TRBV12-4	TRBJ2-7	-	CASSPSDPYEQYF	TGTGCCAGCAGTCCATCAGACCCCTACGAGCAGTACTTC
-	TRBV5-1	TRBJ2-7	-	CASSQGRSGGAYEQYF	TGCGCCAGCAGCCAAGGCAGGTCCGGAGGAGCCTACGAGCAGTACTTC
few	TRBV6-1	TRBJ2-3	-	CASSEASGPTDTQYF	TGTGCCAGCAGTGAAGCTTCGGGACCCACAGATACGCAGTATTTT
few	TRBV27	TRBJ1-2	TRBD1	CASSPRGVGYTF	TGTGCCAGCAGCCCCAGGGGGGTTGGCTACACCTTC
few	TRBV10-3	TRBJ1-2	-	CAISESPGTNYGYTF	TGTGCCATCAGTGAGTCTCCGGGAACTAACTATGGCTACACCTTC
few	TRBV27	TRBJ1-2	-	CASLRRGGEGYTF	TGTGCCAGCTTGCGACGCGGGGGTGAGGGCTACACCTTC
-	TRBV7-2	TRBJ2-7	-	CTSSLAVRGEQYF	TGTACCAGCAGCTTAGCGGTCCGGGGCGAGCAGTACTTC
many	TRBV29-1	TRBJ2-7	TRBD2	CSVETGGGYEQYF	TGCAGCGTTGAAACGGGGGGAGGCTACGAGCAGTACTTC
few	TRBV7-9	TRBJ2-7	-	CASSFRDFGSYEQYF	TGTGCCAGCAGCTTCCGGGACTTCGGCTCCTACGAGCAGTACTTC
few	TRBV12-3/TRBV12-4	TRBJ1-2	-	CASSFPNYGYTF	TGTGCCAGCAGTTTCCCTAACTATGGCTACACCTTC
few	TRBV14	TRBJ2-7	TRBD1	CASSRMTGPTSYEQYF	TGTGCCAGCAGCCGTATGACAGGGCCCACCTCCTACGAGCAGTACTTC
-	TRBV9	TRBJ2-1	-	CASSVANGLYNEQFF	TGTGCCAGCAGCGTCGCTAACGGCCTCTACAATGAGCAGTTCTTC
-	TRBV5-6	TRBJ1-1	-	CASSDLGTANTEAFF	TGTGCCAGCAGCGACCTCGGGACGGCGAACACTGAAGCTTTCTTT
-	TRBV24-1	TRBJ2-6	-	CATSEGYPEAGANVLTF	TGTGCCACCAGTGAAGGGTATCCGGAAGCTGGGGCCAACGTCCTGACTTTC
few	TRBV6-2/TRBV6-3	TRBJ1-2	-	CASSPTLDGYTF	TGTGCCAGCAGCCCAACGCTTGATGGCTACACCTTC